The 10 T cell receptor beta chains listed next were all sequenced from one sample in a study of cytomegalovirus exposure and HLA in healthy donors (dated by TCRdb to 2016 to 2017). The library was generated by the immunoSEQ multiplex PCR assay. A mixture of 60 forward primers for TCR Vbeta segments and 13 reverse primers for TCR Jbeta segments was used in the multiplex PCR. This is the immuneACCESS table as TCRdb keeps it, with only in-frame sequences that have V and J called. A part of the clones is gone; compared with another copy, unresolved V genes explain less than half, and the rest is unexplained. The sample records roughly 99,000 clones, about four fifths of which are singletons. The ten largest clones represent roughly 2.5% of the sample. The sequencing input was PBMCs. Every receptor here comes from a man aged 25-40 years in good health and CMV-seropositive.

This clone was counted once. The chain links TRBV2 to TRBJ2-5; TRBD2 aligns across 8 bases. This CDR3 spans 13 amino acids. Losses at the gene ends were 7 bases for V and 2 bases for J; bases not matched to a gene: 3. Germline CDR1 is SNHLY and CDR2 is FYNNEI. CDR3 sequence reads: CASNRGGQETQYF. The CDR3 DNA follows: TGTGCCAGCAACCGGGGGGGACAAGAGACCCAGTACTTC.

The V and J genes are TRBV19 and TRBJ1-6; D remains ambiguous. The CDR3 runs to 15 residues. Between the trimmed V and J ends, which lost 2 bases and 7 bases, there was a span of 12 bases. CDR1 and CDR2 (germline): LNHDA, SQIVND (reference sequence). The CDR3 bases are TGTGCCAGTAGTATATATATGGCGGGGAATTCACCCCTCCACTTT. It specifies CASSIYMAGNSPLHF.

The V gene is TRBV11-2, the J gene TRBJ1-3; perhaps TRBD1 as D (5 bases). The CDR3 runs 17 residues. The germline V gene encodes CDR1 SGHAT and CDR2 FQNNGV. V lost 5 bases, J lost 3 bases, and 20 bases lay in between. The CDR3 nucleotides are TGTGCCAGCAGCCCCTGGGGGGGGGAAGGGAGTGGAAACACCATATATTTT. Translating gives CASSPWGGEGSGNTIYF.

V gene TRBV19 combines with J gene TRBJ1-1; D is perhaps TRBD1 (6 bases). The CDR3 is 13 amino acids. Germline V gene data show CDR1 as LNHDA and CDR2 as SQIVND (reference sequence). The CDR3 is CVQYGGENTEAFF. DNA for the CDR3: TGTGTCCAATATGGGGGCGAGAACACTGAAGCTTTCTTT.

The V and J genes are TRBV7-8 and TRBJ1-1; the D gene is possibly TRBD1 (5 bases). The CDR3 sequence is 15 residues long. Trimming took off 1 base at V and 4 bases at J, with 13 bases between the two ends. Germline CDR1 is SGHVS and CDR2 is FQNEAQ. The CDR3 protein is CASSLDGAPSTEAFF. The CDR3 nucleotides read TGTGCCAGCAGCTTAGATGGGGCGCCGAGCACTGAAGCTTTCTTT.

The chain recombines TRBV29-1 with TRBJ2-1; tentatively, D is TRBD2 (6 bases). Germline values: CDR1 SQVTM, CDR2 ANQGSEA. The CDR3 loop spans 14 amino acids. Trimming left V 0 bases short and J 8 bases short, with 14 bases between. The CDR3 DNA reads as TGCAGCGTTGAAGACCCCAACTCGGGGGATGAGCAGTTCTTC. Translated, it gives CSVEDPNSGDEQFF.

V is TRBV6-5 and J is TRBJ1-2; TRBD1 is a possible D gene (5 bases). The CDR3 loop spans 13 amino acids. Germline CDR1 is MNHEY and CDR2 is SVGAGI. Trimming removed 6 bases at V and 3 bases at J, with 11 bases between. The CDR3: CASRTSTDYGYTF. CDR3 in DNA: TGTGCCAGCAGGACCTCGACAGACTATGGCTACACCTTC.

The chain recombines TRBV6-4 with TRBJ1-2, with D possibly TRBD1 on 6 matching bases. This CDR3 has 15 amino acids. Germline assignment: CDR1 MRHNA and CDR2 SNTAGT. Trimming shortened V by 4 bases and J by 8 bases, and 20 bases separated the two germline ends. The CDR3 region is CASSASRTQGRGYTF. The CDR3 DNA follows: TGTGCCAGCAGTGCCTCACGAACACAGGGTCGAGGCTACACCTTC.

The genes are TRBV19 and TRBJ2-5; D perhaps matches TRBD2 (5 bases). The CDR3 runs 13 residues. The germline gives CDR1 LNHDA, CDR2 SQIVND (reference sequence). V shed 1 base and J shed 7 bases, with 10 bases lying between them. The CDR3 nucleotides are TGTGCCAGTAGTATAGGGCGGGTCGGGACCCAGTACTTC. It codes for CASSIGRVGTQYF. The whole variable domain, filled in from reference TRBV19 and TRBJ2-5, reads DGGITQSPKYLFRKEGQNVTLSCEQNLNHDAMYWYRQDPGQGLRLIYYSQIVNDFQKGDIAEGYSVSREKKESFPLTVTSAQKNPTAFYLCASSIGRVGTQYFGPGTRLLVL.

The chain recombines TRBV7-9 with TRBJ2-5, with 8 nucleotides matching TRBD1. The last part of the DNA fits TRBJ2-7 better; the J call may be wrong. The CDR3 spans 16 residues. CDR1 and CDR2 (germline): SEHNR, FQNEAQ (reference sequence). CDR3 amino acids: CASSLGPGGPTYEQYF. CDR3 bases: TGTGCCAGCAGCTTGGGCCCAGGGGGCCCAACCTACGAGCAGTACTTC.